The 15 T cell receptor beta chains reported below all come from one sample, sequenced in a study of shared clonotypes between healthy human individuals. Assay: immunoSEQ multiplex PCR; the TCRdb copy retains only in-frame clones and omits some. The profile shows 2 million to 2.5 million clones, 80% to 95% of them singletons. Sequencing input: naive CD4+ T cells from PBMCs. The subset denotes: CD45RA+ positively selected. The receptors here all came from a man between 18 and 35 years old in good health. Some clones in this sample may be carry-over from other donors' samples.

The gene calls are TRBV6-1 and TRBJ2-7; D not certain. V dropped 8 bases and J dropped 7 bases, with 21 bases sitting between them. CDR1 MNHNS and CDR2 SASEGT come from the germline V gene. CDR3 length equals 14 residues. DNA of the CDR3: TGTGCCAGCCAGAGATCACATCGAATGGGGGAGCAGTACTTC. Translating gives CASQRSHRMGEQYF.

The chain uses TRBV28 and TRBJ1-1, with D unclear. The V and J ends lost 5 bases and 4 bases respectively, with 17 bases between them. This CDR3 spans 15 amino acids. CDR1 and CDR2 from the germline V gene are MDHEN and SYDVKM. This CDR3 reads CASSLIDRRFTEAFF. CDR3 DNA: TGTGCCAGCAGTCTGATCGATAGGAGGTTCACTGAAGCTTTCTTT.

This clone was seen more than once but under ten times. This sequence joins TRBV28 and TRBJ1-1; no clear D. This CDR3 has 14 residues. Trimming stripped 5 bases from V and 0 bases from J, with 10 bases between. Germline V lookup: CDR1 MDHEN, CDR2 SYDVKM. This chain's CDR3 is CASSPRSLNTEAFF. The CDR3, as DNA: TGTGCCAGCAGTCCCCGGTCCCTGAACACTGAAGCTTTCTTT.

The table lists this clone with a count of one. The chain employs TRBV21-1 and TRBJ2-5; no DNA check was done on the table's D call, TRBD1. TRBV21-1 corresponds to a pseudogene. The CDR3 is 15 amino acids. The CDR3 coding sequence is TGTGCCAGCAGCAAGTCTCCGGGACAGCAAGAGACCCAGTACTTC. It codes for CASSKSPGQQETQYF.

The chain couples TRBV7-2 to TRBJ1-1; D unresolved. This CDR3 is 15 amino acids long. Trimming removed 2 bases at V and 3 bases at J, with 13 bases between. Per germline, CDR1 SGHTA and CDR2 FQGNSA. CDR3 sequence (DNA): TGTGCCAGCAGCTTAAGGCACCCTGGGGACACTGAAGCTTTCTTT. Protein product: CASSLRHPGDTEAFF.

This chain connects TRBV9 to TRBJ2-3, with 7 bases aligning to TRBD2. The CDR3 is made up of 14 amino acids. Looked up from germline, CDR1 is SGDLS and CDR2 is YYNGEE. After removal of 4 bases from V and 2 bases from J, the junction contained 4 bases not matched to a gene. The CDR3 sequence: CASSLRETTDTQYF. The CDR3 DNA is TGTGCCAGCAGCTTGCGGGAGACCACAGATACGCAGTATTTT.

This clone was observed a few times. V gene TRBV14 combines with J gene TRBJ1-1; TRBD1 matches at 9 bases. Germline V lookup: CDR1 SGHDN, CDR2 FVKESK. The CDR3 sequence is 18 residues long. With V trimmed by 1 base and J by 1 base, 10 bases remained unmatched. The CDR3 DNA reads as TGTGCCAGCAGCCAAGTAAGGGAGACAGGGGGGTGGAACACTGAAGCTTTCTTT. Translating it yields CASSQVRETGGWNTEAFF.

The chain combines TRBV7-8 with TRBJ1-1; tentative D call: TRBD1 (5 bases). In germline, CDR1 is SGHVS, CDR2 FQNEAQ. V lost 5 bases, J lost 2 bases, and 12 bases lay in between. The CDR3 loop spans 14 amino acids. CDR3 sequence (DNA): TGTGCCAGCAGCCAGACAGAAACTAACACTGAAGCTTTCTTT. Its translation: CASSQTETNTEAFF.

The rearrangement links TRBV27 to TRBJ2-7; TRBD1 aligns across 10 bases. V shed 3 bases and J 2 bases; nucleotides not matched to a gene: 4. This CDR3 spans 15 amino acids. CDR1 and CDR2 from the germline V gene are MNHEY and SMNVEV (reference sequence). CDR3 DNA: TGTGCCAGCAGTTTTTTGGGACAGGGGCCCTACGAGCAGTACTTC. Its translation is CASSFLGQGPYEQYF.

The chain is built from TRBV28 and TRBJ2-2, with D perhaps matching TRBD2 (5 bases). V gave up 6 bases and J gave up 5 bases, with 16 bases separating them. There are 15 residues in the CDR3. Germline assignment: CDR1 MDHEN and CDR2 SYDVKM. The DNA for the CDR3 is TGTGCCAGCAGCCTTGATTGGGGAGTGACCGGGGAGCTGTTTTTT. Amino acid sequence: CASSLDWGVTGELFF.

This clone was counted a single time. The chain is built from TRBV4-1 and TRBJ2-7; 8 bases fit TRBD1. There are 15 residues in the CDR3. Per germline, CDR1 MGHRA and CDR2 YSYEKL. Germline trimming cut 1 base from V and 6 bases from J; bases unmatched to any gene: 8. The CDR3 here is CASSQVGRGRREQYF. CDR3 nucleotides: TGCGCCAGCAGCCAAGTGGGCAGGGGGCGTCGCGAGCAGTACTTC.

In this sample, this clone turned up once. The CDR3 spells CASRRLLIGQGGTYNEQFF. For the CDR3, the DNA is TGCGCCAGCAGGCGACTTCTAATCGGACAGGGGGGCACCTACAATGAGCAGTTCTTC. The chain recombines TRBV5-1 with TRBJ2-1; TRBD1 aligns across 10 bases. The junction had 16 bases not matched to a gene; V was cut back by 5 bases and J by 2 bases. The CDR3 consists of 19 residues. Germline V gene lookup returns CDR1 SGHRS and CDR2 YFSETQ.

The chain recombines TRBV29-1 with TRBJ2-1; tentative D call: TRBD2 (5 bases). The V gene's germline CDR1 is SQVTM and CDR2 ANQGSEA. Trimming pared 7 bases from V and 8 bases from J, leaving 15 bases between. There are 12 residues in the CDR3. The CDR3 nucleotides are TGCAGCGCCGGCGGGCCCGTCGATGAGCAGTTCTTC. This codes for CSAGGPVDEQFF.

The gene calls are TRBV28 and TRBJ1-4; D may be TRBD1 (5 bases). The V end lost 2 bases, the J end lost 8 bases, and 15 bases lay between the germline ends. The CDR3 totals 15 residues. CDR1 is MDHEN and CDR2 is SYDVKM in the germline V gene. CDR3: CASSLPGLEGEKLFF. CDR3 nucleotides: TGTGCCAGCAGTTTACCGGGTCTAGAGGGGGAAAAACTGTTTTTT.

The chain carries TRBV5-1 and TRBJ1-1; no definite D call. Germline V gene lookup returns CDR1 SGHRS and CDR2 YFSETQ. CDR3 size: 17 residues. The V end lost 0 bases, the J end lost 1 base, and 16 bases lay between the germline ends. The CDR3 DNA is TGCGCCAGCAGCTTGGCCCTGGTCGTCCGGGGGAACACTGAAGCTTTCTTT. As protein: CASSLALVVRGNTEAFF.